This T cell receptor beta chain was observed in a study of CD8+CD57+ T cells in acquired aplastic anemia. Study information: Average DNA yield from sorted CD4+ and CD8+ cells was approximately 3.2 ug.

The study, taken as a whole, reports: There were approximately 27 CD8+ CDR3 sequences that occurred in both patients and controls. Between the patient and control groups, CD8+ Simpson's diversity did not differ significantly.

Patients sequenced had flow cytometry evidence of CD8+CD57+ cell expansion. All patients were therapy-naive when blood was sampled. Note on this clonotype: Its target is not known.

From germline, CDR1 is ENHRY and CDR2 SYGVKD. The CDR3 covers 14 residues. The V gene lost 3 bases and the J gene lost 6 bases, with 11 bases spanning the gap. TCR beta VDJ and CDR3 were profiled, and genomic DNA was the template. Via MiXCR, TCRdb re-called the reads, giving one row per CDR3 protein. This table has over 150,000 distinct CDR3 sequences, 63% appearing once. The rearrangement links TRBV10-3 to TRBJ2-2; D not resolved. Sample: sorted CD4+, CD8+, or CD8+CD57+ T cells (not recorded which) from PBMCs. The origin of this receptor is a human donor with aplastic anemia. The CDR3 loop reads CAISDMSQAGELFF. The DNA of the CDR3 is TGTGCCATCAGTGATATGTCGCAAGCCGGGGAGCTGTTTTTT.